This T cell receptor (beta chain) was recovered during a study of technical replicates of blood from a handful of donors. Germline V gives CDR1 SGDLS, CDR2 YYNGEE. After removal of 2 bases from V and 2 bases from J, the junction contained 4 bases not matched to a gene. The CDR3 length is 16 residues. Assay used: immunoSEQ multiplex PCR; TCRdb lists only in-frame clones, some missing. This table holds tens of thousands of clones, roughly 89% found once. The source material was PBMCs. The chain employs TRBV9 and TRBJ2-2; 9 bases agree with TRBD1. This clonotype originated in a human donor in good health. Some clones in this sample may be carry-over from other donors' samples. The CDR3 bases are TGTGCCAGCAGCGTGGGGACAGGGTCAAACACCGGGGAGCTGTTTTTT. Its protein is CASSVGTGSNTGELFF.